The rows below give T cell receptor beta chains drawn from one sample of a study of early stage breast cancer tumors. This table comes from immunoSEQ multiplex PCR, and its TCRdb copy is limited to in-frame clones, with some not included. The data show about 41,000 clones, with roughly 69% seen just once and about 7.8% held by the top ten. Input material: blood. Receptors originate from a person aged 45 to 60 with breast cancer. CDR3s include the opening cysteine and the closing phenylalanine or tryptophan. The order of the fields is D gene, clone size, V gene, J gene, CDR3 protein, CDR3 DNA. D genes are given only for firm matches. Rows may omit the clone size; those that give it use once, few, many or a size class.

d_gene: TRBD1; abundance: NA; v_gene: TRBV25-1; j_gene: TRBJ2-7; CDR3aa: CASSEYGGQGKRQYF; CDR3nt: TGTGCCAGCAGTGAATATGGGGGACAGGGTAAACGGCAGTACTTC
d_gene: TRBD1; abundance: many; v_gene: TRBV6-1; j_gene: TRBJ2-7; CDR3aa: CASRGQGSSYEQYF; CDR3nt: TGTGCCAGCAGGGGACAGGGGAGTTCCTACGAGCAGTACTTC
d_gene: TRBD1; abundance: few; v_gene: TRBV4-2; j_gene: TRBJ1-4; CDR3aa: CASSSQDRTEKLFF; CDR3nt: TGTGCCAGCAGCTCCCAGGACAGGACCGAAAAACTGTTTTTT
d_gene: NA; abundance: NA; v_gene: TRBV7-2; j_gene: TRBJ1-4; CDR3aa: CASSLVGRGSEKLFF; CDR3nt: TGTGCCAGCAGCTTAGTAGGCAGGGGTAGTGAAAAACTGTTTTTT
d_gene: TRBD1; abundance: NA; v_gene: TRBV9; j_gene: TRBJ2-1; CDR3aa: CASSAGTGRNEQFF; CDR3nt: TGTGCCAGCAGCGCTGGGACAGGGAGGAATGAGCAGTTCTTC
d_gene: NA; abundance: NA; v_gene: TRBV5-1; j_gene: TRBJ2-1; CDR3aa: CASSLDRRDNEQFF; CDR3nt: TGCGCCAGCAGCTTGGACCGGAGGGACAATGAGCAGTTCTTC
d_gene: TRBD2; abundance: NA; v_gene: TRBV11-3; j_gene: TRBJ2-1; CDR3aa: CASSRLTSGRYNEQFF; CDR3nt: TGTGCCAGCAGCCGACTGACTAGCGGGCGGTACAATGAGCAGTTCTTC
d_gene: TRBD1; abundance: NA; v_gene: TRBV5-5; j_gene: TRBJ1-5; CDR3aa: CASSLQGAYSNQPQHF; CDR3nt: TGTGCCAGCAGCTTACAGGGGGCGTATAGCAATCAGCCCCAGCATTTT
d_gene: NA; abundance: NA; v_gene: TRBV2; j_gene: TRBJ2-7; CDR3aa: CASTRQEPYEQYF; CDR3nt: TGTGCCAGCACCCGACAGGAACCCTACGAGCAGTACTTC
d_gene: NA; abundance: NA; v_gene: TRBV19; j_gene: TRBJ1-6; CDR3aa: CASSTQLQGGRSPLHF; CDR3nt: TGTGCCAGTAGTACACAACTACAGGGAGGGCGGTCACCCCTCCACTTT
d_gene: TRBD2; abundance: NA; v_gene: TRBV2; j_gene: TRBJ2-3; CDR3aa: CASREAHSTDTQYF; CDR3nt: TGTGCCAGTCGGGAGGCCCATAGCACAGATACGCAGTATTTT
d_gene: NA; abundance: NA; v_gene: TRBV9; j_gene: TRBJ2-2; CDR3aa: CASRRGGELFF; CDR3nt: TGTGCCAGCCGTCGGGGCGGGGAGCTGTTTTTT
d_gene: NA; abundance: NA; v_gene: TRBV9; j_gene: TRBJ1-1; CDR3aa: CASSANSMNTEAFF; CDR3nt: TGTGCCAGCAGCGCGAACAGCATGAACACTGAAGCTTTCTTT
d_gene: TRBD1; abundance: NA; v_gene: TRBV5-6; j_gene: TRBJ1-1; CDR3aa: CASTTGGSSEAFF; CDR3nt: TGTGCCAGCACCACAGGGGGGTCCTCTGAAGCTTTCTTT
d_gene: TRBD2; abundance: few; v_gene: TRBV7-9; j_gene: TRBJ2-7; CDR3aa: CASSLGLGTSGSYEQYF; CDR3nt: TGTGCCAGCAGCTTAGGTTTGGGGACTAGCGGATCCTACGAGCAGTACTTC
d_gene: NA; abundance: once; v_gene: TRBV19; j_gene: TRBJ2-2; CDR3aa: CASSTRPRWELFF; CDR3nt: TGTGCCAGTAGTACCAGGCCAAGATGGGAGCTGTTTTTT
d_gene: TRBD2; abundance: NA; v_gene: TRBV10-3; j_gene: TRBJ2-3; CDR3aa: CAIGDSGAGTDTQYF; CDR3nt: TGTGCCATCGGGGATAGCGGGGCGGGCACAGATACGCAGTATTTT
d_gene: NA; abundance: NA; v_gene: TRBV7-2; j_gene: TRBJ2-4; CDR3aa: CASSPYSTRSAQAKNIQYF; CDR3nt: TGTGCCAGCAGCCCGTACTCGACTAGATCAGCGCAAGCCAAAAACATTCAGTACTTC
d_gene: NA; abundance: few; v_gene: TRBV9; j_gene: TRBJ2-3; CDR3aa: CASSGTGKNTQYF; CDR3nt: TGTGCCAGCAGCGGGACGGGAAAGAACACGCAGTATTTT
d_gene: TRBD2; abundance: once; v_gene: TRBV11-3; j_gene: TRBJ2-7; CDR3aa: CASSLGGSRYEQYF; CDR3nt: TGTGCCAGCAGCTTAGGCGGGAGTCGATACGAGCAGTACTTC
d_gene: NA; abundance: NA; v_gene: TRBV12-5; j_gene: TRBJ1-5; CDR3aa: CASGPPGGGTQPQHF; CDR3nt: TGTGCTAGTGGACCACCTGGGGGGGGAACTCAGCCCCAGCATTTT
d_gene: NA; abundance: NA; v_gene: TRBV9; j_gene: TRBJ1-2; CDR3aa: CASSVPRRQVEDGYTF; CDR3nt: TGTGCCAGCAGCGTCCCCAGACGACAGGTTGAGGATGGCTACACCTTC
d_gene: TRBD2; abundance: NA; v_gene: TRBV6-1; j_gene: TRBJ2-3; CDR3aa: CASSDGTTGDTQYF; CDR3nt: TGTGCCAGCAGTGACGGGACTACGGGAGATACGCAGTATTTT
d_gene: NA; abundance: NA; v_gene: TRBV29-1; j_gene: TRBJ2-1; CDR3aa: CSVRTAGAQGLSYNEQFF; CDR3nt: TGCAGCGTTAGAACCGCGGGGGCCCAGGGCCTCTCCTACAATGAGCAGTTCTTC
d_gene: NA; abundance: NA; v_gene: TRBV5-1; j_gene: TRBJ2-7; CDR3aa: CASSLTEYEQYF; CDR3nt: TGCGCCAGCAGCCTGACAGAGTACGAGCAGTACTTC
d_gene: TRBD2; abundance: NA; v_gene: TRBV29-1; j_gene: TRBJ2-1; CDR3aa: CSVEGVAGRRSSYNEQFF; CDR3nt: TGCAGCGTTGAAGGGGTAGCGGGAAGGCGGAGCTCCTACAATGAGCAGTTCTTC
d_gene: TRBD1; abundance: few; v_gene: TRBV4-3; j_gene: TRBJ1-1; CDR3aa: CASSQGQENTEAFF; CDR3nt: TGCGCCAGCAGCCAGGGACAGGAGAACACTGAAGCTTTCTTT
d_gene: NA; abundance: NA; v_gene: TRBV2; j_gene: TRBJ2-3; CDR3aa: CATGGSLADTQYF; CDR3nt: TGTGCCACCGGGGGATCCCTGGCAGATACGCAGTATTTT
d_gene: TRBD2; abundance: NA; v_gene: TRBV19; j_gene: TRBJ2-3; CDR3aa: CASSVGGRAVSDTQYF; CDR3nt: TGTGCCAGTAGTGTCGGCGGGAGGGCCGTGTCGGATACGCAGTATTTT
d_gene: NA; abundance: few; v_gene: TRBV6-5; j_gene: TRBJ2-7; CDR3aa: CASSKRDISYEQYF; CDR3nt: TGTGCCAGCAGTAAACGGGACATTTCCTACGAGCAGTACTTC
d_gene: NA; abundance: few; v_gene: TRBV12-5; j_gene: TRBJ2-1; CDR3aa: CASGPPNRENEQFF; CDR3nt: TGTGCTAGTGGTCCACCAAACAGGGAGAATGAGCAGTTCTTC
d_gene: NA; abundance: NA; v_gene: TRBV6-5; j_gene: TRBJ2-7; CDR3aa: CASSYKDYGAYEQYF; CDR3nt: TGTGCCAGCAGTTACAAGGACTACGGGGCCTACGAGCAGTACTTC
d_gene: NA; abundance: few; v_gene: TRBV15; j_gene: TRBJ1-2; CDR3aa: CATSRDNSYGYTF; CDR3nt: TGTGCCACCAGCAGAGATAACTCCTATGGCTACACCTTC
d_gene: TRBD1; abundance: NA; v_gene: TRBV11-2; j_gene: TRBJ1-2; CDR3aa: CASSSPSGQGYGYTF; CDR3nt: TGTGCCAGCAGCTCTCCTTCGGGACAGGGATATGGCTACACCTTC
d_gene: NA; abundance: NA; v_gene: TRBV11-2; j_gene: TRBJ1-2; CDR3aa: CASSLPSVREAHGYTF; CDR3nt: TGTGCCAGCAGCCTGCCATCAGTCCGTGAGGCCCATGGCTACACCTTC